Sequencing of this T cell receptor beta chain was carried out in a study of blood T cell repertoires in COVID-19. Study overall: PBMCs, B-cell-depleted T cells, or T cells provided the cDNA or gDNA that made up the material.

As originally analysed: Reference gene primer amplification in the assay estimated nucleated cell counts. Measured with immunoSEQ multiplex PCR; TCRdb has only the in-frame clones, and not every one. Clone size and the V and J calls come from that table; the DNA yielded D and trimming. The table lists 200,000 or so clones, 82% of them singletons. CDR1 and CDR2 from the germline V gene are LGHDT and YNNKEL (reference sequence). This CDR3 has 15 residues. V lost 1 base and J lost 1; bases outside the gene matches: 2. This sequence joins TRBV3-1 (or the pseudogene TRBV3-2) and TRBJ2-3; 7 nucleotides align to TRBD2. The source of this sequence is a human donor with acute or convalescent COVID-19. The donor label of this sample is uncertain. The sequenced sample was peripheral blood. CDR3: CASSQGDYRTDTQYF. CDR3 coding DNA: TGTGCCAGCAGCCAAGGGGACTACCGCACAGATACGCAGTATTTT.